This TCR beta chain was sequenced in a study of blood T cell repertoires in COVID-19. As for the study in general: The United States, Italy and Spain provided the acute and convalescent COVID-19 samples.

Per the study methods: The authors estimated nucleated cell counts from reference gene primer amplification. Assay: immunoSEQ multiplex PCR; the TCRdb copy retains only in-frame clones and omits some. The V and J calls and the clone size are those of that table, but D and trimming were determined from the DNA. This table has some 490,000 clones, less than 90% appearing once. The germline V gene encodes CDR1 SGHDN and CDR2 FVKESK. The ends were cut back, 7 bases at V and 0 bases at J, with 18 bases in the middle. The CDR3 is made up of 16 amino acids. This chain joins TRBV14 and TRBJ1-1; TRBD1 might be the D (5 bases). Sequencing input: PBMCs or T cells enriched from blood (not recorded which). The clonotype comes from a woman in her fifties or sixties who had recovered from COVID-19. CDR3 DNA sequence: TGTGCCAGCAAGAAAGGGGTCGGCACCCTGAACACTGAAGCTTTCTTT. It specifies CASKKGVGTLNTEAFF.